This T cell receptor beta chain derives from a study of blood T cell repertoires in COVID-19 (TCRdb year 2020). Some background on the complete study: Samples from collaborators originated in the United States, Italy and Spain and spanned both the acute and convalescent phases of COVID-19. Deeply sampled blood TCRbeta repertoires from subjects exposed to, actively infected with, or recovered from COVID-19 were included in the dataset. The prospective study material was composed of cDNA or gDNA derived from T cells, B-cell-depleted T cells, or PBMCs. The repertoires were released in a freely available public database meant as a resource for research on the immune response to SARS-CoV-2. Where available, HLA class I and class II types were obtained from metadata supplied by the sample provider rather than from assay-based typing. The samples were drawn from the first 160 participants of the ongoing ImmuneRACE study and from over 950 subjects provided by 6 global collaborators. Nearly every sample came with metadata listing a de-identified subject ID, COVID-19 status, age in years and sex.

Summary of the overall study and its limitations: How much clinical and demographic metadata was included differed by source and by participant, and the metadata was provided uncurated.

The cysteine opens and the phenylalanine closes a CDR3 of 15 amino acids. The entry retains the CDR3 DNA only, 45 bases that are in frame from base 1. V is pruned by 3 bases and J by 1 base, leaving 3 bases of the junction without a gene match. The CDR1 and CDR2 encoded by the germline V gene are KGHSH and LQKENI. The immunoSEQ Assay, a bias-controlled multiplex PCR, was used to amplify TCRbeta CDR3 regions from genomic DNA. On the authors' methods: Nucleated cell counts per sample were estimated from amplification of reference gene primers within the assay. To quantify the absolute abundance of each unique TCRbeta CDR3 rearrangement, sequence reads were collapsed and filtered. Productive Simpson clonality was computed per sample as the square root of Simpson's diversity index over productive rearrangements. This immuneACCESS table, as held by TCRdb, lists in-frame sequences with V and J called but not all clones. Of the missing ones, under half trace to an unresolved V gene in checked studies; the others have no known cause. V, J and clone size are those of that table, while D and trimming were read from the DNA. The sample yields about 39,000 clones; approximately 89% were counted once. Approximately 2.3% of the sample comes from the top ten.

The collaborating institutions used their own protocols to collect whole blood in K2EDTA tubes. For TCRbeta analysis, collaborators shipped samples as frozen whole blood, isolated PBMCs, or DNA extracted from either of those sample types. A remark on this clone: Its binding antigen is unknown. Base qualities are missing; no much larger clone stands one base away.

This sequence uses TRBV18 and TRBJ1-1; 9 bases in between match TRBD1. The receptor was derived from a middle-aged man with active COVID-19. Specimen: peripheral blood. The base sequence is TGTGCCAGCTCACCTTGGACAGGGGAGAACACTGAAGCTTTCTTT. Protein translation: CASSPWTGENTEAFF.